This paragraph covers one T cell receptor (beta chain) sequence. Its antigen is currently unknown. It was CD45RO-negative cells, positively selected for CCR7, that made up naive CD8 cells, with terminally differentiated effector memory CD45RA+ cells excluded. Data came from immunoSEQ multiplex PCR; TCRdb stores just in-frame clones and leaves some out. The sample comprises around 2.1 million clones, approximately 94% of which are singletons, and over 1.5% rests with the top ten. From germline, CDR1 is SGHTA and CDR2 FQGNSA. Trimming removed 9 bases at V and 2 bases at J, with 14 bases between. This CDR3 is built from 13 residues. These data belong to a study of shared clonotypes between healthy human individuals. Whole-study context: Used for every donor were three CD4 naive, three CD4 memory, two CD8 naive and one CD8 memory plate. General study results and limits: Depth of sequencing was expected to influence donor clonotype sharing.

Material for sequencing was naive CD8+ T cells from PBMCs. This clonotype was obtained from a man aged 18 to 30 in good health. Some clones in this sample may be carry-over from other donors' samples. The V and J genes are TRBV7-2 and TRBJ2-7, with D perhaps given as TRBD1 or TRBD2 (5 bases each). As DNA, the CDR3 is TGTGCCAGAAACCCGGGGCAAACCTACGAGCAGTACTTC. Protein product: CARNPGQTYEQYF. Full variable domain (outside the CDR3, taken from reference TRBV7-2 and TRBJ2-7): GAGVSQSPSNKVTEKGKDVELRCDPISGHTALYWYRQSLGQGLEFLIYFQGNSAPDKSGLPSDRFSAERTGGSVSTLTIQRTQQEDSAVYLCARNPGQTYEQYFGPGTRLTVT.